A selection of T cell receptor beta chains follows, all from one sample in a study of molecular identifiers for immune sequencing clone quantification. TCRdb called the PCR reads again in MiXCR, with one record for every CDR3 protein. The data show about 640,000 distinct CDR3 sequences, just under 20% seen once. Sequencing used naive CD8+ T cells from blood, with Jurkat cell RNA spiked in. The receptors come from a human donor in good health. Some libraries in this study had Jurkat cell RNA spiked in. Each CDR3 is given with its conserved first and last residue. D genes are given only for firm matches. A row's size may be missing; if present it is once, few, many or a size class.

TGCAGCGTTGTGGGGGGGGTTTTCCTGCTCACAGATACGCAGTATTTT	CSVVGGVFLLTDTQYF	many	TRBJ2-3	TRBV29-1	TRBD2
TGTGCCAGCAGCGCCGAGTACAATGAGCAGTTCTTC	CASSAEYNEQFF	many	TRBJ2-1	TRBV9	NA
TGTGCCAGCACCCCGGGGGCCACCACCTACGAGCAGTACTTC	CASTPGATTYEQYF	few	TRBJ2-7	TRBV6-2/TRBV6-3	NA
TGTGCCAGCAGCTTAGTCGTCCAGGGGTCGGACCAGCCCCAGCATTTT	CASSLVVQGSDQPQHF	many	TRBJ1-5	TRBV7-2	NA
TGTGCCAGCAGCTTGCAGCAGGAGTACTATGGCTACACCTTC	CASSLQQEYYGYTF	few	TRBJ1-2	TRBV5-4	NA
TGTGCCAGCAGTCCCGTTGACGGGAGCCCTGACACCATATATTTT	CASSPVDGSPDTIYF	NA	TRBJ1-3	TRBV12-3/TRBV12-4	NA
TGTGCCAGCAGCTTAGTTCTTAGCGGGCCCACCTACGAGCAGTACTTC	CASSLVLSGPTYEQYF	many	TRBJ2-7	TRBV7-9	TRBD2
TGCGCCAGCAGCTTGCTAGCGGGGGGGCCGATAGATACGCAGTATTTT	CASSLLAGGPIDTQYF	many	TRBJ2-3	TRBV5-1	TRBD2
TGTGCCAGCAGCCCAACCGGGATGGGGGACCTGAATTCACCCCTCCACTTT	CASSPTGMGDLNSPLHF	many	TRBJ1-6	TRBV5-8	NA
TGTGCCAGCAGCTTCCCGACTAGCGGGGGGGCCCAGTACTTC	CASSFPTSGGAQYF	few	TRBJ2-5	TRBV11-2	TRBD2
TGCAGTGCTAGAGATGACTCGGCTAGCGGGGTACAAGAGGCCCAGTACTTC	CSARDDSASGVQEAQYF	few	TRBJ2-5	TRBV20-1	TRBD2
TGCAGTGCTACCGGGGAGAGCGCCGAGCAGTACTTC	CSATGESAEQYF	many	TRBJ2-7	TRBV20-1	NA
TGTGCCAGCAGTGCAATTACTAGCGGGGGGCCTCAAGAGACCCAGTACTTC	CASSAITSGGPQETQYF	NA	TRBJ2-5	TRBV6-2/TRBV6-3	TRBD2
TGTGCCAGCAGTATGAGAGGGGGCGGTCCTGAAGCTTTCTTT	CASSMRGGGPEAFF	many	TRBJ1-1	TRBV7-2	TRBD1
TGTGCCAGCAGTCTGAACTCTCAATACGAGCAGTACTTC	CASSLNSQYEQYF	NA	TRBJ2-7	TRBV27	NA
TGTGCCAGCAGCCAAGATCCCGGGGAACGTCAGCCCCAGCATTTT	CASSQDPGERQPQHF	many	TRBJ1-5	TRBV3-1	NA
TGTGCCAGCAGCTCACCCCACGGCGATGTAAGGTTGGAGACCCAGTACTTC	CASSSPHGDVRLETQYF	many	TRBJ2-5	TRBV7-9	NA
TGTGCCAGCAGCTTACACGCAGACTACGAGCAGTACTTC	CASSLHADYEQYF	few	TRBJ2-7	TRBV7-6	NA
TGCAGCGTGGCAGATGGGCCTCTCCACGAGCAGTACTTC	CSVADGPLHEQYF	NA	TRBJ2-7	TRBV29-1	NA